The rows below give T cell receptor beta chains drawn from one sample of a study of blood T cells in healthy people across ages. Each CDR3 protein is one row after TCRdb ran MiXCR on the 5' RACE reads. The data contain 1.5 million to 2 million distinct CDR3 sequences, about 30% of them singletons. Source material: blood. All receptors derive from a young woman in good health. The CDR3 runs from the conserved cysteine through the conserved F or W. The order of the fields is J gene, D gene, clone size, V gene, CDR3 DNA, CDR3 protein. The D gene is left open where the match is weak. Some rows have no size entry. The others give once, few or many, or a class for an expanded clone.

TRBJ1-5	.	.	TRBV20-1	TGCAGTGTCCATGGGGGGGTAGGCAATCAGCCCCAGCATTTT	CSVHGGVGNQPQHF
TRBJ1-4	TRBD1	few	TRBV29-1	TGCAGCGTTGAGGATCCCTCGACAGGGGCGCGACGAAAACTGTTTTTT	CSVEDPSTGARRKLFF
TRBJ1-5	.	.	TRBV12-3/TRBV12-4	TGTGCCAGCAGTTTAGGCTCAGGCCGGCTTCAGCCCCAGCATTTT	CASSLGSGRLQPQHF
TRBJ1-1	.	once	TRBV28	TGTGCCAGCAGACCAATACCGAACCCCCCAGAAGCTTTCTTT	CASRPIPNPPEAFF
TRBJ2-1	TRBD2	few	TRBV7-8	TGTGCCAGCAGCCTATCGCTTAGCGGGAACTCCTACAATGAGCAGTTCTTC	CASSLSLSGNSYNEQFF
TRBJ2-3	TRBD2	.	TRBV7-2	TGTGCCAGCAGTCGGACTAGCGGGGGGGGAGGCAGCACAGATACGCAGTATTTT	CASSRTSGGGGSTDTQYF
TRBJ2-3	.	.	TRBV2	TGTGCCAGCAGGGGAACGACAGGTGGGATAGATCATACGCAGTATTTT	CASRGTTGGIDHTQYF
TRBJ2-7	TRBD2	few	TRBV7-9	TGTGCCAGCAGCTCCACTAGCGGGAGAACGCTCCACGAGCAGTACTTC	CASSSTSGRTLHEQYF
TRBJ1-5	.	few	TRBV28	TGTGCCAACATCCCCCGGACATTTAGGAGCAATCAGCCCCAGCATTTT	CANIPRTFRSNQPQHF
TRBJ2-7	TRBD1	.	TRBV20-1	TGCAGTGCTCCCGGGACAGGAGACCTACGGGAGCAGTACTTC	CSAPGTGDLREQYF
TRBJ2-7	.	many	TRBV5-1	TGCGCCACCTCAGCGGGTCCCACCTACGAGCAGTACTTC	CATSAGPTYEQYF
TRBJ2-1	TRBD2	.	TRBV27	TGTGCCAGCAGTTTCCGGACTAGCCGCCATGAGCAGTTCTTC	CASSFRTSRHEQFF
TRBJ2-5	.	few	TRBV10-3	TGTGCCATCGTGAGTGGGATGGGACAAGAGACCCAGTACTTC	CAIVSGMGQETQYF
TRBJ1-2	.	few	TRBV7-2	TGTGCCAACAGCTTAGAGGTGGTTGGCTACACCTTC	CANSLEVVGYTF
TRBJ2-7	TRBD2	.	TRBV6-1	TGTGCCAGCAGAATACTAGCGGGGGAGGAGCGCGAGCAGTACTTC	CASRILAGEEREQYF
TRBJ2-5	TRBD2	few	TRBV4-2	TGTGCCAGCAGCCAAGCTTGGGGTGCGACTAGCGGGGGTGAGACCCAGTACTTC	CASSQAWGATSGGETQYF